The 6 T cell receptor beta chains in this list originate from one sample, sequenced in a study of blood T cell repertoires in COVID-19. The assay was immunoSEQ multiplex PCR, and TCRdb's table has in-frame clones only and misses some. The profile shows around 300,000 clones, roughly 90% of them singletons. The sequencing input was peripheral blood. The receptors stem from a woman between 25 and 40 years old with active or convalescent COVID-19.

The chain carries TRBV28 and TRBJ2-6; D gene ambiguous. This CDR3 has 14 amino acids. Trimming stripped 5 bases from V and 1 base from J, with 6 bases between. Per germline, CDR1 MDHEN and CDR2 SYDVKM. The DNA of the CDR3 is TGTGCCAGCAGTCGCGAGTCTGGGGCCAACGTCCTGACTTTC. Translated, it gives CASSRESGANVLTF.

The rearrangement links TRBV24-1 to TRBJ2-1, with D possibly TRBD1 on 5 matching bases. Trimming pared 5 bases from V and 4 bases from J, leaving 14 bases between. CDR1 and CDR2 (germline): KGHDR, SFDVKD. The CDR3 is made up of 15 amino acids. CDR3 DNA sequence: TGTGCCACCAGTGCGGCCGGACACCCTTACAATGAGCAGTTCTTC. Translation gives CATSAAGHPYNEQFF.

V usage is TRBV28 and J usage is TRBJ2-5; D gene unclear. CDR1 MDHEN and CDR2 SYDVKM come from the germline V gene. The germline V and J ends were trimmed by 7 bases and 0 bases, with 15 bases remaining between them. CDR3 size: 15 residues. CDR3 sequence reads: CASTLGATYQETQYF. The CDR3 DNA is TGTGCCAGCACCCTAGGAGCGACGTACCAAGAGACCCAGTACTTC.

CDR3 in DNA: TGTGCCAGCAGCTTAGGCGCTGCCCTCCTCTATGGCTACACCTTC. Translated, it gives CASSLGAALLYGYTF. J is TRBJ1-2 and V is TRBV7-9; D ambiguous. The V end lost 1 base, the J end lost 4 bases, and 13 bases lay between the germline ends. The germline V gene encodes CDR1 SEHNR and CDR2 FQNEAQ (reference sequence). This CDR3 is 15 amino acids long.

The V and J genes are TRBV3-1 (or the pseudogene TRBV3-2) and TRBJ2-1; a possible D gene is TRBD2 (5 bases). This CDR3 is built from 15 residues. CDR1 and CDR2 (germline): LGHDT, YNNKEL (reference sequence). Trimming shortened V by 0 bases and J by 4 bases, and 10 bases separated the two germline ends. CDR3 nucleotide sequence: TGTGCCAGCAGCCAAGAGGCTGGAGGTTACAATGAGCAGTTCTTC. This sequence encodes CASSQEAGGYNEQFF.

This chain links TRBV7-2 with TRBJ2-5, with TRBD2 matching 9 bases. The length of the CDR3 is 13 residues. The ends lost 4 bases at V and 7 bases at J; junction bases unmatched: 4. The germline CDR1 and CDR2 sequences are SGHTA and FQGNSA. CDR3 protein: CASSSSGDGTQYF. The CDR3 DNA is TGTGCCAGCAGCTCTAGCGGGGACGGGACCCAGTACTTC.